The rows below give T cell receptor beta chains drawn from one sample of a study of cytomegalovirus exposure and HLA in healthy donors. The table came from immunoSEQ multiplex PCR; TCRdb's copy has only in-frame clones and leaves some out. The top ten hold under 6.5% of the sample, which has approximately 120,000 clones, less than 70% seen once. The sequenced sample consisted of PBMCs. The receptors stem from a woman in her 70s in good health and CMV-seropositive. Each CDR3 is given with its conserved first and last residue. The D gene is left open where the match is weak. The size field is filled for only some rows; it gives once, few, many or a size class.

d_gene,v_gene,abundance,j_gene,CDR3aa,CDR3nt
TRBD1,TRBV27,.,TRBJ1-2,CASSRQGESIYGYTF,TGTGCCAGCAGCCGACAGGGGGAAAGTATCTATGGCTACACCTTC
TRBD2,TRBV7-2,.,TRBJ2-3,CASTVSGASTDTQYF,TGTGCCAGCACCGTTAGCGGGGCTAGCACAGATACGCAGTATTTT
TRBD1,TRBV19,.,TRBJ2-7,CASSGSGTGETEQYF,TGTGCCAGTAGTGGGTCCGGGACAGGGGAGACCGAGCAGTACTTC
.,TRBV6-1,.,TRBJ1-2,CASHREPLNYGYTF,TGTGCCAGCCACAGGGAGCCCCTCAACTATGGCTACACCTTC
TRBD1,TRBV18,.,TRBJ1-1,CASSQQGAQGTEAFF,TGTGCCAGCTCACAACAGGGGGCCCAGGGGACTGAAGCTTTCTTT
.,TRBV20-1,few,TRBJ1-2,CSAPKGGGYTF,TGCAGTGCCCCAAAGGGAGGGGGCTACACCTTC
TRBD2,TRBV5-6,once,TRBJ2-5,CASSWGLVQETQYF,TGTGCCAGCAGCTGGGGACTAGTTCAGGAGACCCAGTACTTC
TRBD2,TRBV6-6,.,TRBJ2-7,CASSRGVNYEQYF,TGTGCCAGCAGCCGGGGGGTCAACTACGAGCAGTACTTC
.,TRBV7-6,.,TRBJ1-4,CASSLGAGPNEKLFF,TGTGCCAGCAGCTTAGGGGCAGGCCCAAATGAAAAACTGTTTTTT
.,TRBV7-2,.,TRBJ1-2,CASSDTDSYGYTF,TGTGCCAGCAGCGACACCGATTCGTACGGCTACACCTTC
.,TRBV5-1,once,TRBJ1-1,CASSLPGFEAFF,TGCGCCAGCAGCCTTCCGGGATTCGAAGCTTTCTTT
.,TRBV19,.,TRBJ1-5,CASSVEGGASNQPQHF,TGTGCCAGTAGTGTCGAGGGTGGCGCGAGCAATCAGCCCCAGCATTTT
.,TRBV5-4,.,TRBJ2-3,CASSQDFSTRDTQYF,TGTGCCAGCAGCCAAGACTTTTCTACGAGGGATACGCAGTATTTT
.,TRBV13,.,TRBJ2-1,CASSFLYYNEQFF,TGTGCCAGCAGCTTCCTTTACTACAATGAGCAGTTCTTC
.,TRBV5-1,.,TRBJ2-3,CASSSADTQYF,TGCGCCAGCAGCTCCGCAGATACGCAGTATTTT
.,TRBV6-5,.,TRBJ1-1,CASFHGAEAFF,TGTGCCAGCTTCCACGGGGCTGAAGCTTTCTTT
.,TRBV9,.,TRBJ1-2,CASSPGQSNYGYTF,TGTGCCAGCAGTCCCGGACAGAGTAACTATGGCTACACCTTC
TRBD1,TRBV7-2,.,TRBJ2-7,CASSSPGGYEQYF,TGTGCCAGCAGCTCCCCAGGGGGCTACGAGCAGTACTTC
.,TRBV10-3,few,TRBJ2-3,CAISESAASTDTQYF,TGTGCCATCAGTGAGTCGGCGGCTAGCACAGATACGCAGTATTTT
.,TRBV5-5,few,TRBJ2-1,CASSLSQTPYNEQFF,TGTGCCAGCAGCTTGTCCCAGACTCCCTACAATGAGCAGTTCTTC
.,TRBV6-1,.,TRBJ1-3,CASTQGLGNTIYF,TGTGCCAGCACCCAGGGCTTGGGAAACACCATATATTTT
.,TRBV11-1,few,TRBJ1-2,CASSLSFEGRDGYTF,TGTGCCAGCAGCTTATCGTTTGAGGGTCGAGATGGCTACACCTTC
TRBD1,TRBV18,.,TRBJ1-5,CASSPQGGQRQPQHF,TGTGCCAGCTCACCCCAGGGGGGTCAACGTCAGCCCCAGCATTTT
.,TRBV7-2,.,TRBJ1-5,CASSFGVTSDQPQHF,TGTGCCAGCAGCTTCGGGGTCACGAGCGATCAGCCCCAGCATTTT
.,TRBV19,.,TRBJ1-6,CASSISIWRASYNSPLHF,TGTGCCAGTAGTATTTCAATTTGGCGGGCCTCCTATAATTCACCCCTCCACTTT
.,TRBV4-1,few,TRBJ2-5,CASSQPRETQYF,TGCGCCAGCAGCCAACCACGGGAGACCCAGTACTTC
.,TRBV30,.,TRBJ2-3,CAWSVLGDAAGTDTQYF,TGTGCCTGGAGTGTACTGGGTGACGCAGCGGGCACAGATACGCAGTATTTT
.,TRBV21-1,once,TRBJ2-7,CASITGDRYLTFSYEQYF,TGTGCCAGCATCACTGGAGACAGGTACCTTACCTTCTCCTACGAGCAGTACTTC
TRBD1,TRBV7-3,.,TRBJ2-1,CASSLSEGARWDEQFF,TGTGCCAGCAGCTTATCCGAGGGGGCGCGTTGGGATGAGCAGTTCTTC
TRBD1,TRBV6-1,.,TRBJ1-6,CASSEAGQLGSPLHF,TGTGCCAGCAGTGAAGCGGGACAGCTCGGATCACCCCTCCACTTT
.,TRBV15,.,TRBJ2-5,CATSIRGLMYQETQYF,TGTGCCACCAGCATTAGAGGGCTAATGTACCAAGAGACCCAGTACTTC
.,TRBV6-5,.,TRBJ2-3,CASSLRQAATQYF,TGTGCCAGCAGTCTCCGCCAAGCGGCTACGCAGTATTTT
TRBD1,TRBV27,few,TRBJ2-2,CASSLEGAVTGELFF,TGTGCCAGCAGTTTAGAGGGGGCGGTCACCGGGGAGCTGTTTTTT
TRBD1,TRBV5-1,.,TRBJ1-6,CASRYRDRDNSPLHF,TGCGCCAGCAGGTACCGGGACAGGGATAATTCACCCCTCCACTTT
TRBD2,TRBV29-1,.,TRBJ2-2,CSARGGQNTGELFF,TGCAGCGCCCGGGGGGGACAGAACACCGGGGAGCTGTTTTTT
.,TRBV6-1,.,TRBJ2-5,CASNRARAQETQYF,TGTGCCAGCAATCGGGCCAGGGCTCAAGAGACCCAGTACTTC
.,TRBV4-2,.,TRBJ1-6,CASSQGDRSYNSPLHF,TGTGCCAGCAGCCAAGGTGACAGGAGCTATAATTCACCCCTCCACTTT
.,TRBV19,few,TRBJ1-1,CASRLQGLNTEAFF,TGTGCCAGTAGATTACAGGGTCTGAACACTGAAGCTTTCTTT
TRBD1,TRBV7-9,.,TRBJ1-6,CASSSDRASYNSPLHF,TGTGCCAGCAGCTCCGACAGGGCCTCCTATAATTCACCCCTCCACTTT
.,TRBV7-8,.,TRBJ1-2,CASRPRGVPIYGYTF,TGTGCCAGCAGGCCCCGCGGGGTGCCGATATATGGCTACACCTTC
.,TRBV6-5,.,TRBJ1-3,CASSYGGGGGNTIYF,TGTGCCAGCAGTTACGGGGGAGGTGGCGGAAACACCATATATTTT
.,TRBV7-8,once,TRBJ2-7,CASSSTGFEQYF,TGTGCCAGCAGCTCCACAGGGTTCGAGCAGTACTTC
.,TRBV7-9,few,TRBJ1-1,CASSPRGGTIAEAFF,TGTGCCAGCAGCCCTAGGGGGGGGACAATCGCTGAAGCTTTCTTT
TRBD2,TRBV10-3,.,TRBJ2-3,CAITFSGGPTDTQYF,TGTGCCATCACTTTCAGCGGGGGGCCTACAGATACGCAGTATTTT
TRBD2,TRBV7-9,once,TRBJ2-5,CASSLKEAGSGRVGETQYF,TGTGCCAGCAGCTTGAAAGAAGCAGGATCTGGGAGGGTTGGGGAGACCCAGTACTTC